These 14 T cell receptor beta chains were all obtained from the same sample, sequenced in a study of shared clonotypes between healthy human individuals. Libraries were prepared by immunoSEQ multiplex PCR; TCRdb keeps only in-frame clonotypes and omits some of them. The top ten clones hold less than 11% of a sample with around 200,000 clones, 60% to 75% of them seen once. Specimen: memory CD4+ T cells sorted from blood. Sample subset: CD45RA-negative fraction. These receptor sequences come from a man between 25 and 39 years old in good health.

This clone was seen a handful of times. The chain uses TRBV6-1 and TRBJ2-7, with 8 bases identical to TRBD1. Trimming removed 5 bases from V and 5 bases from J; junction bases left unmatched: 2. From germline, CDR1 is MNHNS and CDR2 SASEGT. This CDR3 has 12 amino acids. CDR3 sequence reads: CASSWTGNEQYF. CDR3 bases: TGTGCCAGCAGTTGGACAGGGAACGAGCAGTACTTC.

This chain uses TRBV6-5 with TRBJ2-5, with D perhaps TRBD1 (6 bases). This CDR3 has 15 amino acids. Germline CDR1 reads MNHEY; CDR2 reads SVGAGI. V shed 2 bases and J shed 2 bases, with 12 bases lying between them. The CDR3 loop reads CASSYDGTLQETQYF. The CDR3 DNA sequence: TGTGCCAGCAGTTACGACGGGACACTACAAGAGACCCAGTACTTC.

The chain uses TRBV27 and TRBJ2-3; 8 nucleotides line up with TRBD1. The CDR3 extends over 13 amino acids. Germline CDR1 and CDR2: MNHEY and SMNVEV (reference sequence). V was clipped by 6 bases and J by 2 bases; unmatched bases: 1. The CDR3 DNA reads TGTGCCAGCAGGGACAGGGCCACAGATACGCAGTATTTT. Protein product: CASRDRATDTQYF.

The chain joins TRBV18 to TRBJ1-2, with 8 bases lining up with TRBD1. From germline, CDR1 is KGHSH and CDR2 LQKENI. CDR3 size: 14 residues. Germline trimming cut 3 bases from V and 7 bases from J; bases unmatched to any gene: 7. The CDR3 nucleotides are TGTGCCAGCTCACCCCCGGACAGGGCATCTGGCTACACCTTC. Protein sequence: CASSPPDRASGYTF. Full variable domain (missing parts from reference TRBV18 and TRBJ1-2): NAGVMQNPRHLVRRRGQEARLRCSPMKGHSHVYWYRQLPEEGLKFMVYLQKENIIDESGMPKERFSAEFPKEGPSILRIQQVVRGDSAAYFCASSPPDRASGYTFGSGTRLTVV.

The chain carries TRBV28 and TRBJ2-5; the D is unclear. Germline V CDR1 and CDR2: MDHEN, SYDVKM. This CDR3 is 12 amino acids long. V gave up 4 bases and J gave up 4 bases, with 7 bases separating them. CDR3 in amino acids: CASSYPAETQYF. The CDR3 DNA reads as TGTGCCAGCAGTTACCCGGCAGAGACCCAGTACTTC.

The genes are TRBV9 and TRBJ2-3, with D maybe TRBD2 (5 bases). The germline gives CDR1 SGDLS, CDR2 YYNGEE. The V end was cut by 3 bases, the J end by 2 bases, with 10 bases between. This CDR3 comprises 14 residues. The CDR3 region is CASSGGLLTDTQYF. As DNA, the CDR3 is TGTGCCAGCAGCGGAGGACTCCTCACAGATACGCAGTATTTT.

The chain links TRBV6-5 to TRBJ2-2; D unresolved. The V gene lost 6 bases and the J gene lost 3 bases, with 8 bases spanning the gap. This CDR3 contains 13 residues. The V gene's germline CDR1 is MNHEY and CDR2 SVGAGI. This CDR3 is CASSTPDTGELFF. The CDR3 DNA sequence: TGTGCCAGCAGCACACCTGACACCGGGGAGCTGTTTTTT.

This sequence joins TRBV29-1 and TRBJ2-1, with D maybe TRBD1 (5 bases). Germline loops: CDR1 SQVTM, CDR2 ANQGSEA. V lost 4 bases and J 7 bases, leaving 8 bases between the germline ends. The CDR3 has 11 amino acids. CDR3 loop: CSVGPGNEQFF. The CDR3 DNA follows: TGCAGCGTTGGTCCAGGGAATGAGCAGTTCTTC.

The chain is built from TRBV7-2 and TRBJ2-1; the D gene could be TRBD1 or TRBD2 (7 bases each). Germline-derived CDR1 and CDR2 are SGHTA and FQGNSA. V was shortened by 0 bases and J by 0 bases, with 15 bases between the two germline ends. This CDR3 has 18 residues. CDR3 DNA sequence: TGTGCCAGCAGCTTAGCGGGGGGAGGGACAGCCTCCTACAATGAGCAGTTCTTC. It yields the protein CASSLAGGGTASYNEQFF.

The J gene is TRBJ2-7, the V gene TRBV7-8, with 8 bases fitting TRBD2. With 2 bases clipped from V and 2 bases from J, the junction kept 5 bases outside the gene matches. The CDR3 is made up of 15 amino acids. Germline values: CDR1 SGHVS, CDR2 FQNEAQ. The CDR3 region is CASSLLSGGPYEQYF. The CDR3 DNA reads TGTGCCAGCAGCTTACTGTCGGGAGGGCCCTACGAGCAGTACTTC. Together with reference TRBV7-8 and TRBJ2-7, the CDR3 gives the full variable domain: GAGVSQSPRYKVAKRGQDVALRCDPISGHVSLFWYQQALGQGPEFLTYFQNEAQLDKSGLPSDRFFAERPEGSVSTLKIQRTQQEDSAVYLCASSLLSGGPYEQYFGPGTRLTVT.

V is TRBV30 and J is TRBJ2-2; D remains ambiguous. The CDR3 length is 14 residues. V was cut by 0 bases and J by 6 bases, with 11 bases left in between. Germline V gives CDR1 GTSNPN, CDR2 SVGIG (reference sequence). The chain's CDR3 is CAWSVVVGSGELFF. The CDR3 DNA reads as TGTGCCTGGAGTGTAGTTGTGGGATCCGGGGAGCTGTTTTTT.

This chain uses TRBV25-1 with TRBJ2-3, with D tentatively TRBD2 (6 bases). Per the germline V gene, CDR1 is MGHDK and CDR2 is SYGVNS. The CDR3 extends over 15 amino acids. The V and J ends lost 3 bases and 4 bases respectively, with 14 bases between them. CDR3 bases: TGTGCCAGCAGTGATCCTTCCCCGGGGGCAGATACGCAGTATTTT. Translation: CASSDPSPGADTQYF.

This clone was counted a single time. The V gene is TRBV7-7, the J gene TRBJ2-2, with TRBD2 as a possible D gene (6 bases). The germline gives CDR1 SSHAT, CDR2 FNYEAQ (reference sequence). V lost 5 bases, J lost 2 bases, and 18 bases lay in between. The CDR3 contains 17 residues. DNA of the CDR3: TGTGCCAGCAGCCCACCCTCCGGGACTCCCAACACCGGGGAGCTGTTTTTT. The encoded protein is CASSPPSGTPNTGELFF. Drawing the rest from reference TRBV7-7 and TRBJ2-2, the complete variable domain is GAGVSQSPRYKVTKRGQDVTLRCDPISSHATLYWYQQALGQGPEFLTYFNYEAQPDKSGLPSDRFSAERPEGSISTLTIQRTEQRDSAMYRCASSPPSGTPNTGELFFGEGSRLTVL.

The genes are TRBV5-1 and TRBJ2-2; 10 bases agree with TRBD2. In germline, CDR1 is SGHRS, CDR2 YFSETQ. The CDR3 consists of 16 residues. V lost 1 base to trimming and J lost 5 bases; unmatched junction nucleotides: 5. The DNA of the CDR3 is TGCGCCAGCAGCTTGACGAGCGGGAGGGGGACCGGGGAGCTGTTTTTT. Encoded protein: CASSLTSGRGTGELFF.